This record looks at one T cell receptor (beta chain) sequence and its context. Its specificity is not known. J gave up 8 bases and V 0 bases, and 9 bases lay outside the gene matches. Germline lookup yields CDR1 SGDLS and CDR2 YYNGEE. The CDR3 totals 16 residues. The data were obtained in a study of CD8 T cells in Susac syndrome. The RNA, about 0.5 to 1 ug, was put through reverse transcription using random hexamers. One entry per CDR3 protein, called by TCRdb with MiXCR from the immunoSEQ multiplex PCR reads. The sample has around 170,000 distinct CDR3 sequences, just under 95% seen once. Findings and caveats of the study: Only a relatively small number of individuals were included in the TCR sequencing and HLA analysis.

The chain couples TRBV9 to TRBJ2-1, with 9 bases aligning to TRBD2. The TCR comes from a human donor with Susac syndrome. Source material: CD8+ T cells from PBMCs. CDR3 in DNA: TGTGCCAGCAGCGTAGGAGCCGGGACTAGCACACATGAGCAGTTCTTC. Amino acid sequence: CASSVGAGTSTHEQFF. Full variable domain (remainder filled in from reference TRBV9 and TRBJ2-1): DSGVTQTPKHLITATGQRVTLRCSPRSGDLSVYWYQQSLDQGLQFLIQYYNGEERAKGNILERFSAQQFPDLHSELNLSSLELGDSALYFCASSVGAGTSTHEQFFGPGTRLTVL.